These T cell receptor beta chains were read from a single sample in a study of control samples from healthy donors and cancer patients. Profiled with immunoSEQ multiplex PCR; TCRdb holds only in-frame clones, not every one. The table has 75,000 to 95,000 clones, 70% to 90% seen once. The sequencing sample was made of blood. The receptors stem from a woman aged 45-65 years in good health. The CDR3 runs from the conserved cysteine through the conserved F or W. D genes are given only for firm matches. Only part of the rows carry a size: once, few, many, or a class if the clone is expanded.

TRBJ1-1,.,TRBV5-1,.,TGCGCCAGCAGCTTGGAAGCCGGGAGGTTGGGGGAATCCGCTTTCTTT,CASSLEAGRLGESAFF
TRBJ2-7,once,TRBV5-1,.,TGCGCCAGCAGCTTGGTGGACGGATCCTACGAGCAGTACTTC,CASSLVDGSYEQYF
TRBJ1-1,.,TRBV19,.,TGTGCCAGTAATTGGGGGATGATGAACACTGAAGCTTTCTTT,CASNWGMMNTEAFF
TRBJ1-1,.,TRBV9,.,TGTGCCAGCAGCGTAGAGGGGGGTAGGGTTGAAGCTTTCTTT,CASSVEGGRVEAFF
TRBJ2-3,.,TRBV2,.,TGTGCCAGCAGCCCTACAGATACGCAGTATTTT,CASSPTDTQYF
TRBJ1-2,.,TRBV30,.,TGTGCCTGGAGTGAACGGGCCTATGGCTACACCTTC,CAWSERAYGYTF
TRBJ2-7,once,TRBV3-1/TRBV3-2,.,TGTGCCAGCAGCCAGTCTTTGGGGTACTACGAGCAGTACTTC,CASSQSLGYYEQYF
TRBJ1-5,few,TRBV9,.,TGTGCCAGCAGCGTTGGGACCGATAATCAGCCCCAGCATTTT,CASSVGTDNQPQHF
TRBJ2-2,.,TRBV10-3,TRBD1,TGTGCCATCTCTGACCGGGACAGATGGGCCGGGGAGCTGTTTTTT,CAISDRDRWAGELFF
TRBJ2-5,.,TRBV5-1,.,TGCGCCAGCAGCGGGGGGGCAATCTTAGAGACCCAGTACTTC,CASSGGAILETQYF
TRBJ1-1,.,TRBV6-6,.,TGTGCCAGCAGTTACAGCGCCGGGACCACTGAAGCTTTCTTT,CASSYSAGTTEAFF
TRBJ2-2,.,TRBV6-5,.,TGTGCCAGTCTTTCGAGGGGATCCACCGGGGAGCTGTTTTTT,CASLSRGSTGELFF
TRBJ2-2,.,TRBV18,.,TGTGCCAGCTCACCACAGCTGAACACCGGGGAGCTGTTTTTT,CASSPQLNTGELFF
TRBJ1-1,.,TRBV28,TRBD1,TGTGCCAGCAGTTCTACGAGGACAGGTCACACTGAAGCTTTCTTT,CASSSTRTGHTEAFF
TRBJ2-1,.,TRBV10-3,.,TGTGCCATCAGCCTTTACAACCGGGGGTATTCATATGAGCAGTTCTTC,CAISLYNRGYSYEQFF
TRBJ1-2,few,TRBV5-6,.,TGTGCCAGCTCCCTCGCCGGCCCGCTTGGCTACACCTTC,CASSLAGPLGYTF
TRBJ1-1,.,TRBV5-1,TRBD1,TGCGCCAGCAGCAGGGGGGACAGGGTGAAGACTGAAGCTTTCTTT,CASSRGDRVKTEAFF
TRBJ2-1,.,TRBV6-6,TRBD2,TGTGCCAGCAGTTATGGTAGCGGGGGAAAAAATGAGCAGTTCTTC,CASSYGSGGKNEQFF
TRBJ1-6,.,TRBV4-1,.,TGCGCCAGCAGCCATCAAAATTCACCCCTCCACTTT,CASSHQNSPLHF
TRBJ1-2,.,TRBV9,.,TGTGCCAGCAGCGTAGGAGGGTATGGCTACACCTTC,CASSVGGYGYTF
TRBJ2-7,.,TRBV7-6,.,TGTGCCAGCAGCCTAGAGGCGGGGGCGAGTTACGAGCAGTACTTC,CASSLEAGASYEQYF
TRBJ2-7,.,TRBV6-6,.,TGTGCCAGCAGTTACAGGACTTCTGACTACGAGCAGTACTTC,CASSYRTSDYEQYF
TRBJ2-7,.,TRBV12-3/TRBV12-4,.,TGTGCCAGCAGTTCCTTCTACGAGCAGTACTTC,CASSSFYEQYF